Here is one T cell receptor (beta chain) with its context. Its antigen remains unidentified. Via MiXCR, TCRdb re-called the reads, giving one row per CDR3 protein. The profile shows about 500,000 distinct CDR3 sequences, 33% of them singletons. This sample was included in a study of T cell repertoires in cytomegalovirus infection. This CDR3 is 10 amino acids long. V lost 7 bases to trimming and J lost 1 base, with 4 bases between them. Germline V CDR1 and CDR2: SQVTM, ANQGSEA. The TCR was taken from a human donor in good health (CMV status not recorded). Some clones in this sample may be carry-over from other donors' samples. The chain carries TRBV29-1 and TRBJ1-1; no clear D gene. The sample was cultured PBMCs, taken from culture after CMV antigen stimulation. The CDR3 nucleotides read TGCAGCGGGGCGAACACTGAAGCTTTCTTT. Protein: CSGANTEAFF.